The clone carrying this T cell receptor beta chain was counted once. This may be a read error, as it is one base from a much larger clone. The sample is drawn from a study of T-cell memory formation after mild COVID-19. V was shortened by 5 bases and J by 11 bases, with 22 bases between the two germline ends. CDR3 length equals 15 residues. Per germline, CDR1 MNHEY and CDR2 SVGEGT. TCRdb reprocessed the 5' RACE reads via MiXCR and lists one record per CDR3 protein. The profile shows roughly 250,000 distinct CDR3 sequences, roughly 15% of them singletons. Sequences were obtained from PBMCs or a T cell subset sorted from them (not recorded which). The V and J genes are TRBV6-2 or TRBV6-3 and TRBJ2-1, with a possible D match to TRBD2 (7 bases). The receptor's source is a man between 18 and 35 years old who had mild COVID-19 (a few samples of this study predate the infection). Cell type and time point are not known. CDR3 protein: CASSKTGGHRDKQFF. In DNA form, the CDR3 reads TGTGCCAGCAGTAAGACCGGGGGGCACCGCGATAAGCAGTTCTTC.